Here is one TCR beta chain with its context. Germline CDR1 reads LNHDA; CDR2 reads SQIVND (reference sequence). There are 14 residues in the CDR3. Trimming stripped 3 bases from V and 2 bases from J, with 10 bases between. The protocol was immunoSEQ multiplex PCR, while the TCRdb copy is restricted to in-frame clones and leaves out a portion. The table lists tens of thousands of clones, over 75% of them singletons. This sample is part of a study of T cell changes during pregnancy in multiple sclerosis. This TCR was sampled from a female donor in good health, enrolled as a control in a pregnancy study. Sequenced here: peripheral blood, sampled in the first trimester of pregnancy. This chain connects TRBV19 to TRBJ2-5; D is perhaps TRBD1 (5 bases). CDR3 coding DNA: TGTGCCAGTAGTATTCTGACAGCTCAAGAGACCCAGTACTTC. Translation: CASSILTAQETQYF.